This T cell receptor (beta chain) was identified in a study of vaccination effects on CD4 cells after COVID-19. Findings and limits, study-wide: Vaccine-induced clones in healthy vaccinees cross-reacted with common cold coronaviruses in only 1 of 255 cases.

V was clipped by 5 bases and J by 1 base; unmatched bases: 14. This CDR3 has 18 amino acids. From germline, CDR1 is SEHNR and CDR2 FQNEAQ (reference sequence). TCRdb's table, derived via immunoSEQ multiplex PCR, lists solely in-frame clones and lacks some. The sample holds 9,500 to 15,000 clones, approximately 75% seen once. About this clone itself: Antigen specificity is unknown.

Prior to sequencing, the ViraFEST assay stimulated PBMC with viral peptide pools, which expanded the antigen-specific CD4+ T cells. The authors isolated CD4+ T cells after around 11 days of culture. Of the BNT162b2 and mRNA-1273 vaccines, participants received two doses of one or the other. Recipients of the vaccine had no prior SARS-CoV-2 infection and negative nucleocapsid antibodies. PBMC cultures contained two million cells per well, approximately 10 IU/ml IL-2 and 10 ug/ml peptides. Sequencing was performed on CD4+ T cells from PBMCs cultured with SARS-CoV-2 spike peptides, taken after COVID-19 vaccination. This TCR was sampled from a human donor who received a COVID-19 vaccine. This sequence joins TRBV7-9 and TRBJ1-1, with 9 positions matching TRBD1. The CDR3 loop is CASSVNRGLLPPNTEAFF. CDR3 DNA sequence: TGTGCCAGCAGCGTCAACAGGGGGCTTTTGCCACCGAACACTGAAGCTTTCTTT.